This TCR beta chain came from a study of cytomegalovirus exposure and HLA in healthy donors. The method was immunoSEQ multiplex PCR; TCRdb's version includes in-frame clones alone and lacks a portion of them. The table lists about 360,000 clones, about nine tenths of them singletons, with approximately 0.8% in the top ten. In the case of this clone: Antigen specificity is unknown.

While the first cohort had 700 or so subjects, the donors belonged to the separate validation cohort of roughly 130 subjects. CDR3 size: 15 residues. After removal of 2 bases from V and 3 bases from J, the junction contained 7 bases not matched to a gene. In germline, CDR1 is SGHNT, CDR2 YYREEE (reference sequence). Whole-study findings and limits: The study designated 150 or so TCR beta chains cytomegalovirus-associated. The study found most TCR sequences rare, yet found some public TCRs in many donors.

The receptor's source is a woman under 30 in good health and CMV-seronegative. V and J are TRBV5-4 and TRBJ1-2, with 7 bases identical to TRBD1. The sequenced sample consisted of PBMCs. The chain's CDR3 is CASSLGGGTDYGYTF. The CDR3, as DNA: TGTGCCAGCAGCTTAGGGGGCGGGACGGACTATGGCTACACCTTC.